This TCR beta chain is from a study of blood T cell repertoires in COVID-19. Study at large: Specimens from acute and convalescent COVID-19 originated in the United States, Italy and Spain. The analysed material was cDNA or gDNA that came from T cells, B-cell-depleted T cells, or PBMCs.

Authors' data handling: Counts of nucleated cells, estimated from reference gene primer amplification, were obtained. The method was immunoSEQ multiplex PCR; TCRdb's version includes in-frame clones alone and lacks a portion of them. The D gene and trimming were derived from the DNA, and the V and J assignments and clone size from that table. The table records about 100,000 clones, 85% to 90% of them present only once. The length of the CDR3 is 14 residues. V lost 0 bases to trimming and J lost 9 bases, with 10 bases between them. The germline CDR1 and CDR2 sequences are SGDLS and YYNGEE. The sample comprised peripheral blood. V and J are TRBV9 and TRBJ1-6; D possibly corresponds to TRBD1 (6 bases). The TCR originated in a man aged 45-65 years with acute or convalescent COVID-19. This CDR3 reads CASSVGLRGSPLHF. The CDR3 DNA reads as TGTGCCAGCAGCGTAGGACTCAGGGGTTCACCCCTCCACTTT. The whole variable domain, remainder taken from reference TRBV9 and TRBJ1-6, is DSGVTQTPKHLITATGQRVTLRCSPRSGDLSVYWYQQSLDQGLQFLIQYYNGEERAKGNILERFSAQQFPDLHSELNLSSLELGDSALYFCASSVGLRGSPLHFGNGTRLTVT.